This record covers a single T cell receptor beta chain. The data belong to a study of glioma-infiltrating T cells after dendritic cell vaccination. Study background: Patients had newly diagnosed or recurrent glioblastoma and received dendritic cell vaccines.

The data were produced by immunoSEQ multiplex PCR, yet TCRdb's version contains in-frame clones alone and is incomplete. The sample includes 80,000 to 100,000 clones, 75% to 85% of them seen just once. With 8 bases clipped from V and 5 bases from J, the junction kept 9 bases outside the gene matches. Germline assignment: CDR1 MNHEY and CDR2 SVGAGI. CDR3 length: 15 amino acids. This sequence joins TRBV6-5 and TRBJ2-3; the match to TRBD2 covers 11 bases. The material was blood, obtained before dendritic cell vaccination. The TCR comes from a human donor with glioblastoma. In DNA, the CDR3 is TGTGCCAGCTCCTTAGCGGGAGGGCCCTTAGATACGCAGTATTTT. Translation gives CASSLAGGPLDTQYF.